These T cell receptor beta chains were read from a single sample in a study of control samples from healthy donors and cancer patients. Sequenced by immunoSEQ multiplex PCR; TCRdb stores in-frame clones only, minus some. The data contain 75,000 to 90,000 clones, more than 70% of them singletons. Sequencing was carried out using blood. The source is a woman in her forties in good health. Both conserved end residues are part of each CDR3. The D gene is left open where the match is weak. Clone size is given for some rows only: seen once, a few or many times, or a class if the clone is expanded.

TRBV6-5	-	few	TRBJ2-7	TGTGCCAGCAGCCGGACGGGGGCAATCTACGAGCAGTACTTC	CASSRTGAIYEQYF
TRBV19	TRBD1	-	TRBJ1-2	TGTGCCAGTAGTTCCCAGGGGGCTAAGGGCTACACCTTC	CASSSQGAKGYTF
TRBV18	-	once	TRBJ2-5	TGTGCCAGCTCACCCCTGGGGGAGACCCAGTACTTC	CASSPLGETQYF
TRBV6-6	-	-	TRBJ2-1	TGTGCCAGCAGTTCCTCGTGGGTACGGGGCCGTTCTGAGCAGTTCTTC	CASSSSWVRGRSEQFF
TRBV19	TRBD1	-	TRBJ2-3	TGTGCCAGTAGTCACCGGACAGGGGGCACAGATACGCAGTATTTT	CASSHRTGGTDTQYF
TRBV6-6	-	-	TRBJ1-1	TGTGCCAGCAGTTACCTGGGGACTGAAGCTTTCTTT	CASSYLGTEAFF
TRBV25-1	TRBD1	-	TRBJ1-1	TGTGCCAGCAGTGACCTTGGACAGGGTGTGAACACTGAAGCTTTCTTT	CASSDLGQGVNTEAFF
TRBV24-1	-	-	TRBJ1-3	TGTGCCACCAGTGAAGGCAGATCTGGAAACACCATATATTTT	CATSEGRSGNTIYF
TRBV9	TRBD2	-	TRBJ2-1	TGTGCCAGCAGCGTAGAAAGCGGGGAATACAATGAGCAGTTCTTC	CASSVESGEYNEQFF
TRBV29-1	TRBD1	-	TRBJ2-7	TGCAGCGTTCAGACAGGGGCGCCCTACGAGCAGTACTTC	CSVQTGAPYEQYF
TRBV4-1	TRBD1	-	TRBJ2-7	TGCGCCAGCAGCCAAGGGCAAGCAGGGGGCATAGCAGGCGAGCAGTACTTC	CASSQGQAGGIAGEQYF
TRBV2	-	-	TRBJ1-2	TGTGCCAGCAGGCCCTTACTATTTGCGGAGGGCTATGGCTACACCTTC	CASRPLLFAEGYGYTF
TRBV3-1/TRBV3-2	-	-	TRBJ1-1	TGTGCCAGCAGCCAAGATGTGGTTACAGGGCACACTGAAGCTTTCTTT	CASSQDVVTGHTEAFF
TRBV5-4	TRBD2	-	TRBJ2-3	TGTGCCAGCAGTCCCCGGACTAGCGGGGGGGCAGATACGCAGTATTTT	CASSPRTSGGADTQYF
TRBV6-1	TRBD2	-	TRBJ2-3	TGTGCCAGCAGTGAAGCACTAGGGACTATCACAGATACGCAGTATTTT	CASSEALGTITDTQYF
TRBV5-1	-	-	TRBJ2-7	TGCGCCAGCAGCTTCGGGTCCCCTGTAGGCGAGCAGTACTTC	CASSFGSPVGEQYF
TRBV10-1	-	-	TRBJ2-3	TGCGCCAGCAGTGAGGGGACACTGAGCACAGATACGCAGTATTTT	CASSEGTLSTDTQYF
TRBV5-1	TRBD1	once	TRBJ1-2	TGCGCCAGCAGCTTGGAGACAGGGGGCAAGAACTATGGCTACACCTTC	CASSLETGGKNYGYTF
TRBV6-5	-	-	TRBJ1-4	TGTGCCAGCAGTTACACCAGGGGTACGGGTAATGAAAAACTGTTTTTT	CASSYTRGTGNEKLFF
TRBV11-2	-	-	TRBJ2-5	TGTGCCAGCAGCTTAGTCATTACCCAGTACTTC	CASSLVITQYF